This passage covers 10 T cell receptor beta chains from one sample sequenced in a study of shared clonotypes between healthy human individuals. TCRdb's table, derived via immunoSEQ multiplex PCR, lists solely in-frame clones and lacks some. The data show under 1,900,000 clones, about 98.5% seen once. Sequencing input: naive CD4+ T cells sorted from blood. Sample subset: CD45RA+ positively selected. The source of these receptors is a man in his thirties or forties in good health.

The table lists this clone with a count of one. The chain has TRBV19 and TRBJ1-5; TRBD1 agrees at 8 bases. From germline, CDR1 is LNHDA and CDR2 SQIVND (reference sequence). Unmatched junction bases numbered 5, after V lost 6 bases and J lost 4 bases. The CDR3 has 14 amino acids. CDR3 loop: CASSVQGVNQPQHF. The CDR3 DNA reads as TGTGCCAGTAGCGTACAGGGGGTAAATCAGCCCCAGCATTTT. The full variable domain, completed using reference TRBV19 and TRBJ1-5, is DGGITQSPKYLFRKEGQNVTLSCEQNLNHDAMYWYRQDPGQGLRLIYYSQIVNDFQKGDIAEGYSVSREKKESFPLTVTSAQKNPTAFYLCASSVQGVNQPQHFGDGTRLSIL.

The rearrangement links TRBV5-1 to TRBJ2-1; D is uncertain. Trimming shortened V by 2 bases and J by 0 bases, and 9 bases separated the two germline ends. The CDR3 has 15 amino acids. Germline values: CDR1 SGHRS, CDR2 YFSETQ. The CDR3 nucleotides are TGCGCCAGCAGCTTCGAGAAGAGCTCCTACAATGAGCAGTTCTTC. Its translation is CASSFEKSSYNEQFF.

The rearrangement uses TRBV11-2 and TRBJ2-3, with D unclear. Trimming left V 1 base short and J 8 bases short, with 13 bases between. This CDR3 region has 14 residues. From germline, CDR1 is SGHAT and CDR2 FQNNGV. The CDR3 region is CASSLVVTGGTQYF. CDR3 sequence (DNA): TGTGCCAGCAGCTTAGTTGTCACTGGTGGTACGCAGTATTTT.

This clone appeared a single time. This sequence joins TRBV11-2 and TRBJ2-1, with D perhaps matching TRBD1 or TRBD2 (5 bases each). The CDR3 spans 16 residues. Germline V lookup: CDR1 SGHAT, CDR2 FQNNGV. The V and J ends lost 5 bases and 7 bases respectively, with 21 bases between them. The CDR3 loop reads CASSHAPRGRANEQFF. The DNA of the CDR3 is TGTGCCAGCAGCCACGCCCCCCGGGGCAGGGCGAATGAGCAGTTCTTC.

As concerns this clone: The same CDR3 is also encoded by other DNA sequences in this sample. This chain links TRBV28 with TRBJ2-1; D unresolved. The ends were cut back, 2 bases at V and 2 bases at J, with 1 base in the middle. This CDR3 comprises 12 residues. The germline CDR1 and CDR2 sequences are MDHEN and SYDVKM. CDR3 DNA sequence: TGTGCCAGCAGTTTACCCTACAATGAGCAGTTCTTC. Translating it yields CASSLPYNEQFF.

The genes are TRBV7-8 and TRBJ2-5; maybe TRBD1 (5 bases). CDR3 size: 15 residues. The ends were cut back, 2 bases at V and 5 bases at J, with 15 bases in the middle. CDR1 SGHVS and CDR2 FQNEAQ come from the germline V gene. CDR3 loop: CASSLSFRVKETQYF. For the CDR3, the DNA is TGTGCCAGCAGCTTATCGTTCAGGGTGAAGGAGACCCAGTACTTC.

The rearrangement uses TRBV28 and TRBJ2-3, with TRBD1 identical over 10 bases. The V gene end was trimmed by 7 bases and the J gene end by 8 bases; junction bases not matched to a gene: 12. CDR1 is MDHEN and CDR2 is SYDVKM in the germline V gene. There are 15 residues in the CDR3. CDR3 sequence: CASIPRGQGSLTQYF. For the CDR3, the DNA is TGTGCCAGCATTCCCCGGGGACAGGGGTCCCTTACGCAGTATTTT.

The chain couples TRBV5-4 to TRBJ2-7; 7 bases are a match to TRBD2. CDR1 and CDR2 from the germline V gene are SGHNT and YYREEE (reference sequence). V was clipped by 4 bases and J by 3 bases; unmatched bases: 10. The CDR3 loop spans 15 amino acids. CDR3 residues: CASSLRTSGIYEQYF. The CDR3 DNA follows: TGTGCCAGCAGCCTGAGGACTAGTGGTATCTACGAGCAGTACTTC.

V usage is TRBV5-5 and J usage is TRBJ2-1; D might be TRBD2 (7 bases). Germline V gives CDR1 SGHKS, CDR2 YYEKEE (reference sequence). This CDR3 has 14 amino acids. V lost 7 bases to trimming and J lost 4 bases, with 15 bases between them. CDR3 bases: TGTGCCAGCCGCGGGGGCGGGGGATACAATGAGCAGTTCTTC. Amino acid sequence: CASRGGGGYNEQFF.

This chain connects TRBV29-1 to TRBJ2-6, with D possibly matching TRBD1 (6 bases). The CDR3 covers 15 residues. In germline, CDR1 is SQVTM, CDR2 ANQGSEA. V was clipped by 4 bases and J by 0 bases, with 10 bases between them. CDR3 nucleotides: TGCAGCGTTGGGCCAGGGGCCTCTGGGGCCAACGTCCTGACTTTC. Its translation: CSVGPGASGANVLTF.